One T cell receptor beta chain is described in this entry. Its antigen is unknown. It may be a read error: a sequence one base away is much more abundant. For the CD8 naive samples, CD45RO-negative cells were positively selected for CCR7, yielding a CD45RA+CCR7+ population from which TemRA cells were excluded. Donors were healthy HIV-negative adults with no recently reported acute infections or vaccinations. Every donor was a Caucasian adult living in Nashville, Tennessee, USA. Blood was collected by leukapheresis, and PBMCs were isolated by Ficoll-Histopaque density gradient centrifugation and then cryopreserved in liquid nitrogen vapor phase. Purity and quantity of every magnetically sorted T cell population were checked by analytical flow cytometry. Genomic DNA was isolated from every sorted fraction and measured by UV absorbance on a Nanodrop 2000c. The sample originates from a study of shared clonotypes between healthy human individuals (dated by TCRdb to the early 2020s). About the full investigation: Two women and a few men aged 18 to 49 years were included in the cohort. Per donor, leukapheresis produced somewhere between about 0.9 and 9.5 billion PBMCs. For each donor, three plates each were used for CD4 naive and CD4 memory, two plates were used for CD8 naive, and one plate was used for CD8 memory. Different laboratories and diverse techniques were used to prepare libraries and sequence TCR repertoires, to increase sequencing depth and limit assay-specific biases. The study deeply sequenced blood TCR repertoires of roughly five healthy adults to estimate repertoire size and the extent of clonotype sharing between individuals. What the authors observed across the whole study: Pairwise subsampling indicated that sequencing depth was expected to affect the degree of clonotype sharing among donors. Compared with non-shared clonotypes, clonotypes shared by all four sorted-subset donors had higher generation probabilities. Incomplete sequencing was indicated by rarefaction of sorted-subset datasets, despite the large sequencing depth. When a handful of donors were compared, the shared fraction of clonotypes was around 5% for naive CD4, 3.5% to 4% for naive CD8, 2.3% for memory CD4, and less than 0.45% for memory CD8. Only blood was sampled, and tissue TCR repertoires likely differ from those in blood. The small number of donors limited the genetic and exposure-history diversity represented. Naive subsets generally had larger estimated clonotype richness than memory subsets.

The germline V gene (reference sequence) supplies CDR1 SEHNR and CDR2 FQNEAQ. The CDR3 contains 13 residues, cysteine and phenylalanine counted. Only the CDR3 DNA stays, 39 bases, in frame from base 1. Using the deep immunoSEQ assay, TCR CDR3 regions were amplified from genomic DNA by multiplex PCR. Extracted genomic DNA from each cell subset was spread evenly across all wells of several immunoSEQ 96-well plates, with each plate serving as a replicate. For sorted subsets, around 200 ng genomic DNA, equal to 25,000 to 35,000 T cell genomes, was loaded into each replicate PCR. Purified libraries were quantified with a Qubit 3.0 fluorometer, sized on a Bioanalyzer 2100, and re-quantified with the KAPA Library Quantification kit. Every immunoSEQ 96-well plate was sequenced on a dedicated single-read 150-cycle Illumina NextSeq 550 flow cell. Turning to the authors' computational methods: Because the immunoSEQ output included only junctional sequences and no quality scores, the filtering could not be the same as the filtering used for full-length reads. To assign V/J genes and CDR3, sequences were annotated using PyIR, a Python wrapper for IgBLAST v1.9, with IMGT germline references. Any read was removed if the V/J assignment was weak (E-value above 1e-6), the CDR3 was missing, or the read contained stop codons, out-of-frame junctions, or ambiguous translated residues. V3J clonotypes were defined by identical inferred V gene, J gene, and CDR3 amino acid sequence. Percentage overlap between repertoires was computed as shared unique clonotypes divided by the size of the smaller repertoire. Repertoire richness was assessed with RTK rarefaction, the Chao1 estimator, and Recon v2.1 estimates of unobserved clonotypes. Generation probabilities for all TCRbeta clonotypes obtained by the gDNA method from a handful of donors were computed using OLGA. The immuneACCESS repertoire file appears here via TCRdb, limited to in-frame rearrangements. These files lack a portion of the clones; in checked studies, under half of the deficit traces to unresolved V genes, and the cause of the others is not known. D and trimming come from the DNA, and the V and J calls and clone size come from that table. In all, the sample holds about 2 million clones, and less than 95% of those were seen once. The ten largest account for roughly 1% of the sample.

The TCR comes from a man between 18 and 29 years old in good health. The receptor chain draws on TRBV7-9 and TRBJ2-7, with the D segment identity uncertain. Specimen: naive CD8+ T cells sorted from blood. This specimen's cell subset or site label, interpreted: CD45RA+CCR7+. The CDR3 sequence is CASSLDLRTERYF. The nucleotides are TGTGCCAGCAGCTTAGATCTCAGGACCGAGCGGTACTTC.